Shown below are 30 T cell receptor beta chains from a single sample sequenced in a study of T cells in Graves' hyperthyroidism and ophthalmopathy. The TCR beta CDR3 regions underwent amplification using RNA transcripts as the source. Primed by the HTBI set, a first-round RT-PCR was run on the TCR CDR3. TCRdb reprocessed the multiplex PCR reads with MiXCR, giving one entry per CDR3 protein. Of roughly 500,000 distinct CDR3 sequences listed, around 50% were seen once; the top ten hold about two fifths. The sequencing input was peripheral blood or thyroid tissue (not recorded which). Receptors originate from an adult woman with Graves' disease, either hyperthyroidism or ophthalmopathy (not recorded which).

This chain's CDR3 is CATSREPGAGANVLTF. In DNA, the CDR3 is TGTGCCACCAGCAGAGAACCAGGGGCTGGGGCCAACGTCCTGACTTTC. V is TRBV15 and J is TRBJ2-6; a weak D match, TRBD1 (6 bases). Trimming stripped 0 bases from V and 2 bases from J, with 8 bases between. The germline V gene has CDR1 LNHNV and CDR2 YYDKDF (reference sequence). This CDR3 has 16 residues.

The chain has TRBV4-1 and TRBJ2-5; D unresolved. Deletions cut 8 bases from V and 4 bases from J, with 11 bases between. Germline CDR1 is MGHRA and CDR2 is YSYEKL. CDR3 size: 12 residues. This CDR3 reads CASARVGETQYF. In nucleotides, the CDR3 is TGCGCCAGCGCCCGGGTGGGAGAGACCCAGTACTTC.

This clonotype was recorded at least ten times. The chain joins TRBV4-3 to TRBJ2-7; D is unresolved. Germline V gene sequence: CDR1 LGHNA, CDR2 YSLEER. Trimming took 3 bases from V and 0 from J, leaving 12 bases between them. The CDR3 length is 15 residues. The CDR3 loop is CASSQRTDLSYEQYF. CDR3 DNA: TGCGCCAGCAGCCAGAGGACCGATCTCTCCTACGAGCAGTACTTC.

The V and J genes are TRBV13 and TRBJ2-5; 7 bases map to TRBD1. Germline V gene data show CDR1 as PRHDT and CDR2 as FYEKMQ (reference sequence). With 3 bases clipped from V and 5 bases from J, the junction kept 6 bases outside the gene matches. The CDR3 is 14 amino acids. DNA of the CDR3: TGTGCCAGCAGCTTCTCGACAGGGTCGGAGACCCAGTACTTC. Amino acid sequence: CASSFSTGSETQYF.

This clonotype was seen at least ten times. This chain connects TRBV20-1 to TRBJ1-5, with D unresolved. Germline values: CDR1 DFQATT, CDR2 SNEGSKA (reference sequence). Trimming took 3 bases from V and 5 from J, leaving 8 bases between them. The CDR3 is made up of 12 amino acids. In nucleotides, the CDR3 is TGCAGTGCTAGTCTGGCTTATCAGCCCCAGCATTTT. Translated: CSASLAYQPQHF.

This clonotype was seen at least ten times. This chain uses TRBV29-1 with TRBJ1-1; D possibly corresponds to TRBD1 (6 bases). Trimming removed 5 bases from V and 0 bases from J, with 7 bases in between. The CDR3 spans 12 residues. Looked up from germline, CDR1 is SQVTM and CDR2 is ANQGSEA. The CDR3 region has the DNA TGCAGCGTTCGGGGGCTGAACACTGAAGCTTTCTTT. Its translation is CSVRGLNTEAFF. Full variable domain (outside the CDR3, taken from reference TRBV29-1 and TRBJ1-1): SAVISQKPSRDICQRGTSLTIQCQVDSQVTMMFWYRQQPGQSLTLIATANQGSEATYESGFVIDKFPISRPNLTFSTLTVSNMSPEDSSIYLCSVRGLNTEAFFGQGTRLTVV.

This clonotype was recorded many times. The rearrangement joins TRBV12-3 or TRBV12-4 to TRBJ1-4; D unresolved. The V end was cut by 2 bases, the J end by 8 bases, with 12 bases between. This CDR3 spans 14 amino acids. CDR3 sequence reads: CASSLWRPGEKLFF. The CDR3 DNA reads TGTGCCAGCAGTTTATGGCGTCCAGGCGAAAAACTGTTTTTT.

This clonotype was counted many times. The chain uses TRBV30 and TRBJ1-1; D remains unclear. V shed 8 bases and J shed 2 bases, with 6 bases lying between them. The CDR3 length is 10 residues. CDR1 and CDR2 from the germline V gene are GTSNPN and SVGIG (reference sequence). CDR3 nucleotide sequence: TGTGCCCTCGGAAACACTGAAGCTTTCTTT. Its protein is CALGNTEAFF.

The CDR3 loop reads CSVDGVGRELFF. CDR3 bases: TGCAGCGTTGACGGGGTTGGCCGGGAGCTGTTTTTT. The V call is TRBV29-1, the J call TRBJ2-2; D is possibly TRBD2 (5 bases). The V end was cut by 3 bases, the J end by 9 bases, with 11 bases between. The CDR3 has 12 amino acids. The germline CDR1 and CDR2 sequences are SQVTM and ANQGSEA.

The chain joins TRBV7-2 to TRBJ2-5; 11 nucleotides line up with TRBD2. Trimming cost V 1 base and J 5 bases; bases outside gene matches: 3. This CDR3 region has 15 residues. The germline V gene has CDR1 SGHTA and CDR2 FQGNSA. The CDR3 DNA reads TGTGCCAGCAGCTTAGGTTGGACTAGCGGGGAGACCCAGTACTTC. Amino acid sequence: CASSLGWTSGETQYF.

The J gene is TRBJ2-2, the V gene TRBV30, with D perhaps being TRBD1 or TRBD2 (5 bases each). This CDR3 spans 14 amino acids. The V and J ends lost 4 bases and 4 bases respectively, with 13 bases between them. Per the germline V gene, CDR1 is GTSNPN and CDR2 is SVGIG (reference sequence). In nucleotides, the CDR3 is TGTGCCTGGAAAGGCCAGGGACCCACCGGGGAGCTGTTTTTT. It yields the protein CAWKGQGPTGELFF.

The CDR3 DNA reads as TGTGCCAGCAGCGCTAGATTGGCGGACACCGGGGAGACCCAGTACTTC. Amino acid sequence: CASSARLADTGETQYF. The gene calls are TRBV7-6 and TRBJ2-5, with D perhaps matching TRBD1 (5 bases). CDR1 and CDR2 (germline): SGHVS, FNYEAQ. V lost 5 bases and J lost 5, with 21 bases in between. This CDR3 comprises 16 residues.

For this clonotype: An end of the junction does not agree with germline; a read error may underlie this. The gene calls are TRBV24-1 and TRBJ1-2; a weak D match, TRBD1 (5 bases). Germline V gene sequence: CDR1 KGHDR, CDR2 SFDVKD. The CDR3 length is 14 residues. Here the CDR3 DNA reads TGTGCCAGCTCAAGGGACGGACCTAACTATGGCTACACTTTC. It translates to CASSRDGPNYGYTF.

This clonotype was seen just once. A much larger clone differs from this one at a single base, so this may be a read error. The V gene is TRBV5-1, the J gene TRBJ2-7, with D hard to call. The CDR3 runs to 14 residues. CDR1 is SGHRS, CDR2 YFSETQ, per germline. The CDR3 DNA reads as TGCGCCAGCAGCCCCTCCCTGGGGTCCTACGAGCAGCACTTC. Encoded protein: CASSPSLGSYEQHF.

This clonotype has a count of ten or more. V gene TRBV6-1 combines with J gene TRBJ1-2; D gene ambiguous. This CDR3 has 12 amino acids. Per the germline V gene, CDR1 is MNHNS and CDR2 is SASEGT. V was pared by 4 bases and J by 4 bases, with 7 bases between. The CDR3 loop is CASSARLYGYTF. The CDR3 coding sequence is TGTGCCAGCAGTGCGCGACTCTATGGCTACACCTTC.

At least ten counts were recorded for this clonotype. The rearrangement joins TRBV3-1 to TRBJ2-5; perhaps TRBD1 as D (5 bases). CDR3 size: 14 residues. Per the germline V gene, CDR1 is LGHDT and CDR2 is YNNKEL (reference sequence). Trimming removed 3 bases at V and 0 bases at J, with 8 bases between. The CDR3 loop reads CASSQSGYQETQYF. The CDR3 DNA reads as TGTGCCAGCAGCCAGTCAGGGTACCAAGAGACCCAGTACTTC.

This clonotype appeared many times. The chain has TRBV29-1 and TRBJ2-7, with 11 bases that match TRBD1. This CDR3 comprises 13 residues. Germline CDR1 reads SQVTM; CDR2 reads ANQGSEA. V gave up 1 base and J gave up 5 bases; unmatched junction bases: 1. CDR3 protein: CSVEGTGGHEQYF. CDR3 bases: TGCAGCGTTGAAGGGACAGGGGGCCACGAGCAGTACTTC.

The CDR3 is CAIRGHSPETQYF. The CDR3 coding sequence is TGTGCCATCAGAGGACATAGCCCAGAGACCCAGTACTTC. This rearrangement joins TRBV10-3 to TRBJ2-5; tentative D call: TRBD1 (5 bases). V dropped 6 bases and J dropped 4 bases, with 12 bases sitting between them. The length of the CDR3 is 13 residues. Germline V gene lookup returns CDR1 ENHRY and CDR2 SYGVKD.

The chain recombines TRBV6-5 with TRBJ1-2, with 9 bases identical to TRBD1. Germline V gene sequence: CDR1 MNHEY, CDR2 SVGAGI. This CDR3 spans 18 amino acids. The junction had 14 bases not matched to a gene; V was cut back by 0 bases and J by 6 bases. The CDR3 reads CASSYSGALGQGGHGYTF. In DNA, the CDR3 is TGTGCCAGCAGTTACTCAGGGGCTCTGGGACAGGGAGGTCATGGCTACACCTTC.

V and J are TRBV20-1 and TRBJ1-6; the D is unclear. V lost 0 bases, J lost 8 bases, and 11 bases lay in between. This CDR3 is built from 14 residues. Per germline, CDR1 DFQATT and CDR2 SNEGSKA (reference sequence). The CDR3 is CSAREVDSDSPLHF. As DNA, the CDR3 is TGCAGTGCTAGAGAGGTGGATTCGGATTCACCCCTCCACTTT.

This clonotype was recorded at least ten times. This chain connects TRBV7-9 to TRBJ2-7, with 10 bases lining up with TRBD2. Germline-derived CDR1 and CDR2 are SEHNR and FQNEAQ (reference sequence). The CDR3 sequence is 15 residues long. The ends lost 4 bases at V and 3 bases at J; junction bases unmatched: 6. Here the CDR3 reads CASSSPSGRNYEQYF. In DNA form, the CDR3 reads TGTGCCAGCAGCTCTCCTAGCGGGAGAAACTACGAGCAGTACTTC.

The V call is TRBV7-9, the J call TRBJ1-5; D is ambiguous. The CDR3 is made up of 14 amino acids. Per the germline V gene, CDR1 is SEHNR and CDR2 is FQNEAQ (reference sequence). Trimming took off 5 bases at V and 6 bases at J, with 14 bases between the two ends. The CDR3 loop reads CASSPPSVGQPQHF. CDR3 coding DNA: TGTGCCAGCAGCCCCCCTTCGGTCGGTCAGCCCCAGCATTTT.

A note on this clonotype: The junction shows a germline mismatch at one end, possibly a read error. The CDR3 DNA follows: TGTGCCAGCAGTTTAGAACTTCAGCCCCAGCATTTT. It encodes CASSLELQPQHF. The chain carries TRBV7-2 and TRBJ1-5; no clear D gene. This CDR3 has 12 residues. Germline loops: CDR1 SGHTA, CDR2 FQGNSA.

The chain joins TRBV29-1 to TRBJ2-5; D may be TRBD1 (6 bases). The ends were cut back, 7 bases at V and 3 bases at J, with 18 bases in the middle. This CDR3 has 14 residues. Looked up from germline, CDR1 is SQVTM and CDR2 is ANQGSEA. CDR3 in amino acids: CSAVPQGNKETQYF. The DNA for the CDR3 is TGCAGCGCGGTCCCACAGGGTAATAAAGAGACCCAGTACTTC.

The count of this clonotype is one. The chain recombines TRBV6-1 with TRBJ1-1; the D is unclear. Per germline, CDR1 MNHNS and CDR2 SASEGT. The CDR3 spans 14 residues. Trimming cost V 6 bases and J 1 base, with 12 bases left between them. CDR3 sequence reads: CASSFDSRNTEAFF. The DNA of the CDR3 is TGTGCCAGCAGCTTTGATTCACGGAACACTGAAGCTTTCTTT.

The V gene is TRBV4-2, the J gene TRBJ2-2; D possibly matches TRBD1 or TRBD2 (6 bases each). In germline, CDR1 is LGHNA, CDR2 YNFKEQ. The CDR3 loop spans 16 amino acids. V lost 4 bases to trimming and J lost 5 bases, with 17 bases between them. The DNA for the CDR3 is TGTGCCAGCAGCCGAGGGGGACTCCAGGGGACCGGGGAGCTGTTTTTT. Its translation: CASSRGGLQGTGELFF.

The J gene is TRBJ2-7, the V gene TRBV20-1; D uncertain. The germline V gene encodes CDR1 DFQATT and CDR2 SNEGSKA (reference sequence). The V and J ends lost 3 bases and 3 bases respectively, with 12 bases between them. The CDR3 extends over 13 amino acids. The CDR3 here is CSARGRFDYEQYF. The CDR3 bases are TGCAGTGCTAGGGGCAGGTTCGACTACGAGCAGTACTTC.

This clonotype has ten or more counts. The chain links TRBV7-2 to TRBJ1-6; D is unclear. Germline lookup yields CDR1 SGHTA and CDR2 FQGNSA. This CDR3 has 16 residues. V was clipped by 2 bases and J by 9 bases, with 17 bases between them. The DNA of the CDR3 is TGTGCCAGCAGCTTAAGGGAGGCCGCTTGGGGTTCACCCCTCCACTTT. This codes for CASSLREAAWGSPLHF.

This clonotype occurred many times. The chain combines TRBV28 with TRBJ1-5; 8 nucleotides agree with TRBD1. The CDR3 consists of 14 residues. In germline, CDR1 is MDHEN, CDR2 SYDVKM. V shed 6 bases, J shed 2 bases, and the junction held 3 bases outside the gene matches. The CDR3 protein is CASRDRGGNQPQHF. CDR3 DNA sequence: TGTGCCAGCAGAGACAGGGGAGGCAATCAGCCCCAGCATTTT.

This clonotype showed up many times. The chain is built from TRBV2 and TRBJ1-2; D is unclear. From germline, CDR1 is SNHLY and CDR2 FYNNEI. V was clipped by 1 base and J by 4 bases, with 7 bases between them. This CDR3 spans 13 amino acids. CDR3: CASSEGQAYGYTF. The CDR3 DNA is TGTGCCAGCAGTGAAGGTCAGGCCTATGGCTACACCTTC.